This T cell receptor (beta chain) was identified during a study of shared clonotypes between healthy human individuals. Measured with immunoSEQ multiplex PCR; TCRdb has only the in-frame clones, and not every one. The top ten hold 1.2% to 1.5% of the sample, which has over a million clones, about 76% seen once. This CDR3 region has 15 residues. Trimming left V 2 bases short and J 11 bases short, with 21 bases between. The germline V gene has CDR1 MDHEN and CDR2 SYDVKM. All donors were Caucasian adults living in Nashville, Tennessee. The J gene is TRBJ1-1, the V gene TRBV28, with a weak D call TRBD1 (5 bases). Sequenced: memory CD4+ T cells sorted from blood. The subset is: CD45RA-negative fraction. This clonotype was obtained from a man between 18 and 29 years old in good health. CDR3 loop: CASSLRSGRVSAAFF. The CDR3 DNA follows: TGTGCCAGCAGTTTAAGATCAGGCAGGGTTAGTGCGGCTTTCTTT. The whole variable domain, remainder taken from reference TRBV28 and TRBJ1-1, is DVKVTQSSRYLVKRTGEKVFLECVQDMDHENMFWYRQDPGLGLRLIYFSYDVKMKEKGDIPEGYSVSREKKERFSLILESASTNQTSMYLCASSLRSGRVSAAFFGQGTRLTVV.